The 21 T cell receptor beta chains below all came from one sample that was sequenced in a study of read filtering for tumor transcriptome and immune sequencing. From about 400 ng of RNA, a library with molecular barcoded alpha/delta and beta/gamma adaptors was made. MiXCR was run by TCRdb on the reads, yielding one entry per CDR3 protein. The sample lists 60,000 to 80,000 distinct CDR3 sequences, more than 11% occurring once. Specimen: a population of CD138-negative cells sorted from bone marrow. These receptors were taken from a donor at least 40 years old with multiple myeloma.

Details on this clonotype: This may arise from a read error, as a much more abundant clone is one base away. V gene TRBV29-1 combines with J gene TRBJ2-1; no clear D. There are 12 residues in the CDR3. Per the germline V gene, CDR1 is SQVTM and CDR2 is ANQGSEA. The CDR3 protein is CSVESSYNGQFF. CDR3 DNA sequence: TGCAGCGTTGAAAGCTCCTACAATGGGCAGTTCTTC.

In this sample, this clonotype turned up once. This may be a read error, as it is one base from a much larger clone. V gene TRBV11-3 combines with J gene TRBJ2-7; 10 bases are shared with TRBD1. CDR1 and CDR2 from the germline V gene are SGHNT and YENEEA. The CDR3 has 15 residues. V trimming: 4 bases; J trimming: 8 bases; junction bases outside the gene matches: 11. CDR3 sequence reads: CASSSRDRGSGKQYF. The CDR3, as DNA: TGTGCCAGCAGCTCCCGGGACAGGGGAAGCGGGAAGCAGTACTTC.

This clonotype has more than one count but fewer than ten. This chain connects TRBV29-1 to TRBJ2-3, with D unclear. CDR1 and CDR2 (germline): SQVTM, ANQGSEA. The CDR3 runs to 12 residues. V lost 5 bases and J 0 bases, leaving 6 bases between the germline ends. In DNA, the CDR3 is TGCAGCGTTAGACTTAGCACAGATACGCAGTATTTT. It yields the protein CSVRLSTDTQYF.

In its sample, this clonotype was seen many times. The rearrangement links TRBV24-1 to TRBJ2-1; D possibly uses TRBD1 or TRBD2 (6 bases each). Germline values: CDR1 KGHDR, CDR2 SFDVKD. The CDR3 covers 19 residues. Trimming stripped 1 base from V and 5 bases from J, with 23 bases between. This CDR3 is CATSDLTTSGVRGDNEQFF. In DNA, the CDR3 is TGTGCCACCAGTGATTTAACCACCTCTGGAGTAAGGGGGGACAATGAGCAGTTCTTC.

This clonotype showed up just a few times. This rearrangement joins TRBV20-1 to TRBJ1-6; D is undetermined. Deletions cut 1 base from V and 8 bases from J, with 15 bases between. The germline V gene has CDR1 DFQATT and CDR2 SNEGSKA (reference sequence). The CDR3 runs to 15 residues. This CDR3 is CSARGDTAGYSPLHF. In nucleotides, the CDR3 is TGCAGTGCTAGAGGCGACACGGCGGGTTATTCACCCCTCCACTTT.

Ten or more counts support this clonotype. The V and J genes are TRBV29-1 and TRBJ2-1; the match to TRBD2 covers 10 bases. V shed 0 bases and J 6 bases; nucleotides not matched to a gene: 8. The CDR3 covers 16 residues. Germline V lookup: CDR1 SQVTM, CDR2 ANQGSEA. The CDR3 DNA sequence: TGCAGCGTTGAAGATCCGAGCGGGAGGGCTTTCAATGAGCAGTTCTTC. Its protein is CSVEDPSGRAFNEQFF.

This clonotype was seen many times. This chain links TRBV29-1 with TRBJ1-4, with TRBD1 matching 8 bases. The CDR3 is 11 amino acids. CDR1 SQVTM and CDR2 ANQGSEA come from the germline V gene. Unmatched junction bases numbered 2, after V lost 6 bases and J lost 8 bases. The CDR3 loop reads CSVGQGEKLFF. The CDR3 nucleotides are TGCAGCGTAGGACAGGGAGAAAAACTGTTTTTT.

The chain has TRBV7-6 and TRBJ2-2; TRBD2 is a possible D gene (5 bases). This CDR3 spans 17 amino acids. In germline, CDR1 is SGHVS, CDR2 FNYEAQ. V dropped 1 base and J dropped 4 bases, with 16 bases sitting between them. The CDR3 DNA follows: TGTGCCAGCAGCTTAGGTCATCTGGGTCGGGGCACCGGGGAGCTGTTTTTT. This gives the protein CASSLGHLGRGTGELFF.

This clonotype appeared many times. The chain links TRBV7-9 to TRBJ1-1; D not certain. Germline assignment: CDR1 SEHNR and CDR2 FQNEAQ (reference sequence). The CDR3 is 15 residues long. Trimming stripped 8 bases from V and 0 bases from J, with 16 bases between. The CDR3 loop reads CASAPPKAVNTEAFF. The CDR3 nucleotides are TGTGCCAGCGCGCCCCCCAAGGCGGTGAACACTGAAGCTTTCTTT.

Notes on this clonotype: One base away lies a much larger clone, so this may be a sequencing read error. No conserved phenylalanine or tryptophan ends this CDR3, so it is likely a read error. The chain is built from TRBV28 and TRBJ2-5; perhaps TRBD1 as D (5 bases). Trimming cost V 4 bases and J 5 bases, with 8 bases left between them. This CDR3 contains 12 residues. The V gene's germline CDR1 is MDHEN and CDR2 SYDVKM. CDR3: CASSSQAETQYS. The CDR3 nucleotides read TGTGCCAGCAGTTCACAGGCGGAGACCCAGTACTCC.

As concerns this clonotype: Since a much larger clone is just one base distant, this may be a read error. V usage is TRBV27 and J usage is TRBJ2-2; D is unclear. The CDR3 runs 17 residues. Per germline, CDR1 MNHEY and CDR2 SMNVEV (reference sequence). The CDR3 bases are TGTGCCAGCAGGTTATCCACAGTGTTTGGCCGTCCCGGGGAGCTGTTTTTT. Its translation is CASRLSTVFGRPGELFF.

This clonotype was counted many times. This chain connects TRBV5-1 to TRBJ2-7; 7 positions agree with TRBD2. Germline lookup yields CDR1 SGHRS and CDR2 YFSETQ. CDR3 size: 15 residues. Trimming at V came to 1 base and at J to 7 bases, leaving 11 bases not matched to a gene. CDR3 DNA sequence: TGCGCCAGCAGCTTGACGGCTAGCGGAGCGGGAGAGCAGTACTTC. It is translated as CASSLTASGAGEQYF.

This clonotype was detected a few times. The gene calls are TRBV18 and TRBJ1-3; the D gene is possibly TRBD1 (6 bases). With 3 bases removed from V and 0 bases from J, the gap between germline ends came to 18 bases. There are 18 residues in the CDR3. From germline, CDR1 is KGHSH and CDR2 LQKENI. In DNA, the CDR3 is TGTGCCAGCTCACCGACTTGGTACAGGGCCGCCTCTGGAAACACCATATATTTT. Translation gives CASSPTWYRAASGNTIYF. The entire variable domain, with the rest obtained from reference TRBV18 and TRBJ1-3, is as follows: NAGVMQNPRHLVRRRGQEARLRCSPMKGHSHVYWYRQLPEEGLKFMVYLQKENIIDESGMPKERFSAEFPKEGPSILRIQQVVRGDSAAYFCASSPTWYRAASGNTIYFGEGSWLTVV.

Regarding this clonotype: A far larger clone is off by one base, so a read error is likely. This chain connects TRBV7-2 to TRBJ2-1; perhaps TRBD2 as D (6 bases). V was shortened by 6 bases and J by 5 bases, with 8 bases between the two germline ends. The CDR3 sequence is 12 residues long. CDR1 and CDR2 from the germline V gene are SGHTA and FQGNSA. CDR3 in amino acids: CASSPSDNEQFF. The CDR3 nucleotides read TGTGCCAGCAGTCCTAGCGACAATGAGCAGTTCTTC. Full variable domain (outside the CDR3, taken from reference TRBV7-2 and TRBJ2-1): GAGVSQSPSNKVTEKGKDVELRCDPISGHTALYWYRQSLGQGLEFLIYFQGNSAPDKSGLPSDRFSAERTGGSVSTLTIQRTQQEDSAVYLCASSPSDNEQFFGPGTRLTVL.

This clonotype was found many times. V usage is TRBV7-3 and J usage is TRBJ2-1; 9 nucleotides agree with TRBD2. The germline V gene encodes CDR1 SGHTA and CDR2 FQGTGA. This CDR3 is built from 15 residues. V trimming: 1 base; J trimming: 5 bases; junction bases outside the gene matches: 3. The CDR3 sequence: CASSLKASGNNEQFF. CDR3 bases: TGTGCCAGCAGCTTAAAAGCTAGCGGGAACAATGAGCAGTTCTTC.

This clonotype was found many times. This chain uses TRBV7-2 with TRBJ2-2; 11 bases are shared with TRBD2. The CDR3 sequence is 16 residues long. Germline assignment: CDR1 SGHTA and CDR2 FQGNSA. Trimming removed 4 bases from V and 3 bases from J; junction bases left unmatched: 4. The CDR3 sequence is CASSSGTSGYTGELFF. Written as DNA, the CDR3 is TGTGCCAGCAGCTCCGGGACTAGCGGTTACACCGGGGAGCTGTTTTTT.

This clonotype was counted at least ten times. The J gene is TRBJ1-1, the V gene TRBV30; no reliable D call. Trimming shortened V by 8 bases and J by 0 bases, and 7 bases separated the two germline ends. The germline V gene encodes CDR1 GTSNPN and CDR2 SVGIG (reference sequence). This CDR3 comprises 11 residues. In DNA form, the CDR3 reads TGTGCCGCCGGGATGAACACTGAAGCTTTCTTT. Its protein product is CAAGMNTEAFF.

The table lists this clonotype with many counts. The rearrangement uses TRBV20-1 and TRBJ2-2; 8 bases are shared with TRBD1. The CDR3 consists of 16 residues. From germline, CDR1 is DFQATT and CDR2 SNEGSKA (reference sequence). V trimming: 1 base; J trimming: 1 base; junction bases outside the gene matches: 5. CDR3 in DNA: TGCAGTGCTAGAGGGCCAGGGGGCCAGAACACCGGGGAGCTGTTTTTT. Its translation: CSARGPGGQNTGELFF.

In regard to this clonotype: A read error may be the cause here, since a much bigger clone is one base away. This chain connects TRBV19 to TRBJ2-3; D might be TRBD2 (6 bases). Germline-derived CDR1 and CDR2 are LNHDA and SQIVND (reference sequence). The CDR3 is 17 residues long. CDR3 in amino acids: CASSDWDSPGATGTQYF. The CDR3 DNA follows: TGTGCCAGTAGTGATTGGGACTCCCCAGGCGCCACAGGTACGCAGTATTTT. The complete variable domain, with remaining parts taken from reference TRBV19 and TRBJ2-3, reads DGGITQSPKYLFRKEGQNVTLSCEQNLNHDAMYWYRQDPGQGLRLIYYSQIVNDFQKGDIAEGYSVSREKKESFPLTVTSAQKNPTAFYLCASSDWDSPGATGTQYFGPGTRLTVL.

This clonotype has a handful of counts. The chain employs TRBV10-3 and TRBJ2-1; tentatively, D is TRBD1 (6 bases). The CDR3 loop spans 12 amino acids. The V end was cut by 9 bases, the J end by 8 bases, with 14 bases between. Germline assignment: CDR1 ENHRY and CDR2 SYGVKD. CDR3 protein: CAMGLAGDEQFF. CDR3 sequence (DNA): TGTGCCATGGGTCTAGCAGGGGATGAGCAGTTCTTC.

This clonotype appeared a few times. V usage is TRBV19 and J usage is TRBJ2-2; maybe TRBD2 (5 bases). Trimming cost V 4 bases and J 3 bases, with 21 bases left between them. The length of the CDR3 is 18 residues. Germline CDR1 and CDR2: LNHDA and SQIVND (reference sequence). The CDR3 loop reads CASSKDRRAGHYTGELFF. The CDR3 nucleotides read TGTGCCAGTAGTAAAGATCGGCGGGCCGGGCATTACACCGGGGAGCTGTTTTTT.